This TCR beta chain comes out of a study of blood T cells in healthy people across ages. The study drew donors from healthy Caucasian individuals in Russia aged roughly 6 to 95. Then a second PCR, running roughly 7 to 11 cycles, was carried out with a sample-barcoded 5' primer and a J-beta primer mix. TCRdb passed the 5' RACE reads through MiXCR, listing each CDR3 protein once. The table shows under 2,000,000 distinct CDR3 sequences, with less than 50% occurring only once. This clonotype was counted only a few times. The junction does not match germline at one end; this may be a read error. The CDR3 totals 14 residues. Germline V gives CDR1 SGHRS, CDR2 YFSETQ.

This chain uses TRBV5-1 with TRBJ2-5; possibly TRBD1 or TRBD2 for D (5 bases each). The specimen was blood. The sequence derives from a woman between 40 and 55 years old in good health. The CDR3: CASSLEQAGETQYF. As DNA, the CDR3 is TGCGCAAGCAGCTTGGAACAGGCGGGAGAGACCCAGTACTTC.